The 24 T cell receptor beta chains given below trace back to one sample, sequenced in a study of blood T cells in healthy people across ages (dated by TCRdb to between 2015 and 2017). Receptor amplification or capture employed 5' RACE. A second PCR of roughly 6 to 11 cycles was run with a J-beta primer mix and a sample-barcoded 5' primer. TCRdb trimmed the raw reads at Q25, called clones with MiXCR and kept productive beta chains. Each entry merges the rows of one CDR3 protein and shows their most common DNA and genes. Here the sample has 1.5 million to 2 million distinct CDR3 sequences; 39% occur a single time. The top ten constitute 23% of the sample. Sequenced input: blood. The receptors come from a human donor in good health.

A single count supports this clonotype. The chain has TRBV20-1 and TRBJ2-7; D gene uncertain. The CDR3 runs to 14 residues. The V gene lost 5 bases and the J gene lost 1 base, with 15 bases spanning the gap. Looked up from germline, CDR1 is DFQATT and CDR2 is SNEGSKA (reference sequence). The chain's CDR3 is CSARPLVRSYEQYF. CDR3 in DNA: TGCAGTGCTCGCCCCCTTGTGAGATCCTACGAGCAGTACTTC.

J is TRBJ2-1 and V is TRBV24-1, with D hard to call. V was trimmed by 0 bases and J by 0 bases, leaving 11 bases between them. The CDR3 has 17 residues. From germline, CDR1 is KGHDR and CDR2 SFDVKD. DNA for the CDR3: TGTGCCACCAGTGATTTGCCCCGGATGAGCTCCTACAATGAGCAGTTCTTC. Translating it yields CATSDLPRMSSYNEQFF.

The chain links TRBV2 to TRBJ2-6; possible D gene TRBD2, 6 bases. CDR1 SNHLY and CDR2 FYNNEI come from the germline V gene. The V end lost 4 bases, the J end lost 0 bases, and 10 bases lay between the germline ends. The CDR3 is made up of 16 amino acids. The DNA of the CDR3 is TGTGCCAGCAGTGTATCGGGAGACTCTGGGGCCAACGTCCTGACTTTC. Translation gives CASSVSGDSGANVLTF.

This clonotype has just a few counts. The chain recombines TRBV6-5 with TRBJ1-5; D is unclear. V lost 3 bases and J lost 6, with 9 bases in between. The CDR3 length is 13 residues. CDR1 and CDR2 (germline): MNHEY, SVGAGI. The CDR3 is CASSYREGQPQHF. The CDR3 coding sequence is TGTGCCAGCAGTTATAGGGAAGGTCAGCCCCAGCATTTT.

The chain couples TRBV11-1 to TRBJ2-3, with D unclear. The CDR3 spans 15 residues. V dropped 6 bases and J dropped 5 bases, with 18 bases sitting between them. Germline CDR1 reads SGHAT; CDR2 reads FQDESV (reference sequence). CDR3 nucleotides: TGTGCCAGCAGTCCCAGTGGGTCGGAGAAAGATACGCAGTATTTT. Protein product: CASSPSGSEKDTQYF.

The genes are TRBV29-1 and TRBJ1-1; tentative D call: TRBD1 (5 bases). In germline, CDR1 is SQVTM, CDR2 ANQGSEA. This CDR3 is 13 amino acids long. The V gene lost 6 bases and the J gene lost 3 bases, with 14 bases spanning the gap. This CDR3 is CSVRDGRDTEAFF. CDR3 nucleotides: TGCAGCGTCCGGGACGGGAGAGACACTGAAGCTTTCTTT.

This chain joins TRBV5-1 and TRBJ1-1; D is ambiguous. There are 15 residues in the CDR3. The germline gives CDR1 SGHRS, CDR2 YFSETQ. V was pared by 0 bases and J by 8 bases, with 17 bases between. In nucleotides, the CDR3 is TGCGCCAGCAGCTTGGATGACTCCAGAAGGGCAGAAGCTTTCTTT. Translating gives CASSLDDSRRAEAFF.

This chain uses TRBV28 with TRBJ2-3; 9 bases are a match to TRBD2. Germline V CDR1 and CDR2: MDHEN, SYDVKM. This CDR3 has 15 residues. The trim removed 2 bases at V and 8 bases at J, leaving 8 bases unmatched. CDR3 sequence reads: CASSLGPLLAGTQYF. CDR3 bases: TGTGCCAGCAGTTTAGGCCCTTTACTAGCGGGTACGCAGTATTTT. Looking up the rest from reference TRBV28 and TRBJ2-3 gives the full variable domain: DVKVTQSSRYLVKRTGEKVFLECVQDMDHENMFWYRQDPGLGLRLIYFSYDVKMKEKGDIPEGYSVSREKKERFSLILESASTNQTSMYLCASSLGPLLAGTQYFGPGTRLTVL.

The rearrangement links TRBV7-9 to TRBJ2-5; TRBD1 or TRBD2 may be the D gene (6 bases each). This CDR3 has 13 residues. The germline V gene encodes CDR1 SEHNR and CDR2 FQNEAQ (reference sequence). The germline V and J ends were trimmed by 5 bases and 5 bases, with 12 bases remaining between them. CDR3 bases: TGTGCCAGCAGCAGGAGGGACATCGAGACCCAGTACTTC. It codes for CASSRRDIETQYF. The complete variable domain, with remaining parts taken from reference TRBV7-9 and TRBJ2-5, reads DTGVSQNPRHKITKRGQNVTFRCDPISEHNRLYWYRQTLGQGPEFLTYFQNEAQLEKSRLLSDRFSAERPKGSFSTLEIQRTEQGDSAMYLCASSRRDIETQYFGPGTRLLVL.

This clonotype has only a few counts. One end of the junction does not line up with germline, which may come from a read error. CDR3 amino acids: CAASDSGVLKGYGYTF. CDR3 nucleotides: TGTGCCGCCAGTGATTCGGGAGTACTAAAGGGGTATGGCTACACCTTC. J is TRBJ1-2 and V is TRBV24-1; the D gene is possibly TRBD1 (5 bases). The CDR3 sequence is 16 residues long. Germline CDR1 and CDR2: KGHDR and SFDVKD.

Concerning this clonotype: A much larger clone sits a single nucleotide away, making a read error possible. The chain uses TRBV29-1 and TRBJ2-7; 8 bases agree with TRBD1. Looked up from germline, CDR1 is SQVTM and CDR2 is ANQGSEA. Losses at the gene ends were 0 bases for V and 9 bases for J; bases not matched to a gene: 13. This CDR3 has 15 amino acids. The CDR3 DNA sequence: TGCAGCGTTGAAGATCGGAAGGGCCAACAGGGGGTGCAGTACTTC. Translation gives CSVEDRKGQQGVQYF.

This chain connects TRBV7-9 to TRBJ1-2; D is undetermined. V lost 2 bases and J 4 bases, leaving 11 bases between the germline ends. The CDR3 sequence is 14 residues long. Germline-derived CDR1 and CDR2 are SEHNR and FQNEAQ (reference sequence). DNA of the CDR3: TGTGCCAGCAGCTTAAGTTTGGCAGGCTATGGCTACACCTTC. Translating gives CASSLSLAGYGYTF.

This clonotype has a handful of counts. The chain combines TRBV9 with TRBJ1-3, with a tentative D call TRBD1 (5 bases). The CDR3 extends over 15 amino acids. The V gene lost 2 bases and the J gene lost 2 bases, with 11 bases spanning the gap. CDR1 SGDLS and CDR2 YYNGEE come from the germline V gene. Written as DNA, the CDR3 is TGTGCCAGCAGCGTCACCAGGGTGCCTGGAAACACCATATATTTT. This gives the protein CASSVTRVPGNTIYF.

Points on this clonotype: The junction departs from germline at one end; a sequencing error may be responsible. This chain connects TRBV11-1 to TRBJ2-1; D remains ambiguous. The CDR3 contains 15 residues. Germline V gene data show CDR1 as SGHAT and CDR2 as FQDESV (reference sequence). The CDR3 reads CASSLDGSSYDEQFF. CDR3 in DNA: TGTGCCAGCAGCTTAGACGGTAGCTCCTACGATGAGCAGTTCTTC.

This clonotype was seen a few times. This chain connects TRBV25-1 to TRBJ2-7, with TRBD2 identical over 7 bases. Trimming removed 5 bases from V and 0 bases from J; junction bases left unmatched: 10. This CDR3 is 16 amino acids long. Germline V gene data show CDR1 as MGHDK and CDR2 as SYGVNS. The CDR3 reads CASSPFATGGSYEQYF. In DNA form, the CDR3 reads TGTGCCAGCAGTCCATTCGCAACGGGGGGCTCCTACGAGCAGTACTTC.

This chain uses TRBV6-5 with TRBJ2-3, with 10 bases that match TRBD2. The V segment lost 2 bases and the J segment 2 bases; nucleotides outside the gene matches: 10. The CDR3 is 18 amino acids. CDR1 and CDR2 from the germline V gene are MNHEY and SVGAGI. CDR3 residues: CASSYPQTTSGTTDTQYF. The CDR3 DNA reads TGTGCCAGCAGTTACCCCCAAACCACTAGCGGGACCACAGATACGCAGTATTTT.

This clonotype was detected a few times. The rearrangement links TRBV7-9 to TRBJ1-2, with D maybe TRBD1 (6 bases). The germline gives CDR1 SEHNR, CDR2 FQNEAQ (reference sequence). The CDR3 runs 16 residues. Trimming removed 5 bases at V and 4 bases at J, with 20 bases between. The CDR3 here is CASSASTGTRIYGYTF. The CDR3 DNA follows: TGTGCCAGCAGCGCTAGCACCGGGACAAGGATCTATGGCTACACCTTC.

The V gene is TRBV2, the J gene TRBJ1-4, with 7 bases identical to TRBD1. Germline CDR1 and CDR2: SNHLY and FYNNEI. V dropped 7 bases and J dropped 5; count of bases not matched to a gene: 7. CDR3 length equals 14 residues. CDR3 DNA sequence: TGTGCCAGCATTCTGGGACAGCTGAATGAAAAACTGTTTTTT. Protein: CASILGQLNEKLFF.

The gene calls are TRBV18 and TRBJ2-5; no clear D gene. The J call may be incorrect, as the DNA end agrees better with TRBJ2-7. This CDR3 comprises 19 residues. The V gene's germline CDR1 is KGHSH and CDR2 LQKENI. This chain's CDR3 is CASSRRANTELANNYEQYF. In DNA, the CDR3 is TGTGCCAGCTCACGAAGGGCTAACACCGAACTGGCGAACAACTACGAGCAGTACTTC.

This clonotype was seen once. The CDR3 bases are TGTGCCACCAGTGATCCAGGACTAGCGGGTATTTCCTACAATGAGCAGTTCTTC. It yields the protein CATSDPGLAGISYNEQFF. V gene TRBV24-1 combines with J gene TRBJ2-1, with 11 bases that match TRBD2. Germline-derived CDR1 and CDR2 are KGHDR and SFDVKD. V lost 3 bases to trimming and J lost 1 base; unmatched junction nucleotides: 7. The CDR3 spans 18 residues.

This clonotype was seen a few times. As DNA, the CDR3 is TGTGCCAGCAGTTACGGACGGCTCGTGGGCAATCAGCCCCAGCATTTT. It translates to CASSYGRLVGNQPQHF. V is TRBV28 and J is TRBJ1-5, with D hard to call. From germline, CDR1 is MDHEN and CDR2 SYDVKM. Trimming left V 4 bases short and J 2 bases short, with 15 bases between. This CDR3 comprises 16 residues. The full variable domain, rest sourced from reference TRBV28 and TRBJ1-5, is DVKVTQSSRYLVKRTGEKVFLECVQDMDHENMFWYRQDPGLGLRLIYFSYDVKMKEKGDIPEGYSVSREKKERFSLILESASTNQTSMYLCASSYGRLVGNQPQHFGDGTRLSIL.

In this sample, this clonotype turned up a few times. The genes are TRBV13 and TRBJ2-7; the match to TRBD2 covers 14 bases. Trimming took 6 bases from V and 1 from J; bases not matched to a gene: 2. Per the germline V gene, CDR1 is PRHDT and CDR2 is FYEKMQ (reference sequence). This CDR3 spans 15 amino acids. CDR3 bases: TGTGCCAGCAGAAGACTAGCGGGGGGGTCCTACGAGCAGTACTTC. It translates to CASRRLAGGSYEQYF.

This clonotype has only a few counts. The V gene is TRBV7-2, the J gene TRBJ1-1, with 7 bases lining up with TRBD1. V lost 1 base and J lost 5; bases outside the gene matches: 7. Germline CDR1 reads SGHTA; CDR2 reads FQGNSA. The CDR3 has 15 residues. The CDR3 protein is CASSLDRGEGTEAFF. As DNA, the CDR3 is TGTGCCAGCAGCTTAGACAGGGGAGAGGGGACTGAAGCTTTCTTT.

In this sample, this clonotype turned up a few times. The J gene is TRBJ1-1, the V gene TRBV20-1; 8 nucleotides match TRBD1. From germline, CDR1 is DFQATT and CDR2 SNEGSKA (reference sequence). CDR3 length: 17 residues. Losses at the gene ends were 0 bases for V and 0 bases for J; bases not matched to a gene: 9. The CDR3 is CSARDRRTGLLNTEAFF. For the CDR3, the DNA is TGCAGTGCTAGAGACCGACGGACAGGGCTCTTGAACACTGAAGCTTTCTTT.